This entry is about one T cell receptor (beta chain). The antigen is not known. This specimen comes from a study of T cells in localized non-small cell lung cancer. V shed 3 bases, J shed 7 bases, and the junction held 9 bases outside the gene matches. CDR3 size: 16 residues. The V gene's germline CDR1 is KGHSH and CDR2 LQKENI. Study conclusions and caveats: Median detection of top 100 tumor clones in adjacent lung was around 57 clones. Analysis by sequencing included only one tumor region, so heterogeneity remains possible. Of the tissues analyzed, uninvolved adjacent lung showed maximal T cell clonality, greater than tumor. Elevated blood T cell density was associated with longer overall survival.

Assay: immunoSEQ multiplex PCR; the TCRdb copy retains only in-frame clones and omits some. The data show around 3,900 clones, roughly 38% seen once. The receptor's source is a woman aged 35 to 70 with stage I lung adenocarcinoma. Sequenced here: lung tumor tissue, sampled before any cancer treatment. V usage is TRBV18 and J usage is TRBJ1-2; 12 nucleotides line up with TRBD1. The CDR3 is CASSPTPPGQGAGYTF. The DNA of the CDR3 is TGTGCCAGCTCACCCACTCCGCCGGGACAGGGGGCTGGCTACACCTTC.